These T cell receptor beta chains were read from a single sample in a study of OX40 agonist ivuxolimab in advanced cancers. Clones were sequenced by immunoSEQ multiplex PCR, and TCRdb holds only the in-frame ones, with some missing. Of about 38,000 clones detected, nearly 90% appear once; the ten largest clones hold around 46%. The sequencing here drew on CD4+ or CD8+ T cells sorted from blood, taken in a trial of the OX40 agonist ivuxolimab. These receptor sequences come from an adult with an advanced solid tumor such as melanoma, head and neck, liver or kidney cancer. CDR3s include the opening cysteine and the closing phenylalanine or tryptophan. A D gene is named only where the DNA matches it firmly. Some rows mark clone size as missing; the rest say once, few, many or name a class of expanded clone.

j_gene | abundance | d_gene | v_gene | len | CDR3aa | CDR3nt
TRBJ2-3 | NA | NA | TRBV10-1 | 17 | CASSESIMSARTDTQYF | TGCGCCAGCAGTGAGTCGATAATGTCGGCCCGCACAGATACGCAGTATTTT
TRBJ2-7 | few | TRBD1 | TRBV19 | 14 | CASSAGQVGYEQYF | TGTGCCAGTAGTGCGGGACAGGTTGGCTACGAGCAGTACTTC
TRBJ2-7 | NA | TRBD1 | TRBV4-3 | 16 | CASSHDGTGVSYEQYF | TGCGCCAGCAGCCACGACGGGACAGGTGTCTCCTACGAGCAGTACTTC
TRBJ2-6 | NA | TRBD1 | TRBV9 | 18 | CASSVEGTDSSGANVLTF | TGTGCCAGCAGCGTAGAAGGGACAGACTCCTCTGGGGCCAACGTCCTGACTTTC
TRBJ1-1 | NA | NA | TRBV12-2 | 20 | CASRLTPHSPDRGTNTEAFF | TGTGCAAGTCGCTTAACTCCCCATTCACCCGACAGGGGGACGAACACTGAAGCTTTCTTT
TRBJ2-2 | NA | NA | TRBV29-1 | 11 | CSVKGAGELFF | TGCAGCGTTAAGGGTGCCGGGGAGCTGTTTTTT
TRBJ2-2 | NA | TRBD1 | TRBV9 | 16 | CASSEHRDRNTGELFF | TGTGCCAGCAGCGAACACCGGGACAGGAACACCGGGGAGCTGTTTTTT
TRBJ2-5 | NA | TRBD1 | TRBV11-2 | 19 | CASSFSLYMDRGRQETQYF | TGTGCCAGCAGCTTTTCTTTATATATGGACAGGGGGCGGCAAGAGACCCAGTACTTC
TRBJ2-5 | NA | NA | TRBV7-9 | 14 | CASSQSGGQETQYF | TGTGCCAGCAGCCAGTCTGGAGGCCAGGAGACCCAGTACTTC
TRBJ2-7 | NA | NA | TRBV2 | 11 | CASRDSYEQYF | TGTGCCAGCAGAGACAGCTACGAGCAGTACTTC
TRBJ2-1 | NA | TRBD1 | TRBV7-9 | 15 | CASSTGQGADNEQFF | TGTGCCAGCAGCACGGGACAGGGGGCGGACAATGAGCAGTTCTTC
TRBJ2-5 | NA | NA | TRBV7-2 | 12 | CASSPYGETQYF | TGTGCCAGCAGCCCCTATGGGGAGACCCAGTACTTC
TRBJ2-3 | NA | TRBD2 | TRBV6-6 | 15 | CASRGRPGGTDTQYF | TGTGCCAGCCGCGGACGTCCGGGGGGGACAGATACGCAGTATTTT